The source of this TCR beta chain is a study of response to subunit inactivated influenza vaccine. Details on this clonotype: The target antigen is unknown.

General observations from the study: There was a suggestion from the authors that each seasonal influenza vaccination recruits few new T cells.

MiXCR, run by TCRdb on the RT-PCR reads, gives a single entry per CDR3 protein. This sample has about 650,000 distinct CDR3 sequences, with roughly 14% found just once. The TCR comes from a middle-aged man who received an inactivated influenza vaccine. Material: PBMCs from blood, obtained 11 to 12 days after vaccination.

CDR3: CASSQGTGWYNEQFF. The CDR3 DNA sequence: TGCGCCAGCAGCCAAGGGACAGGCTGGTACAATGAGCAGTTCTTC. V gene TRBV4-3 combines with J gene TRBJ2-1; TRBD1 aligns across 7 bases. The germline CDR1 and CDR2 sequences are LGHNA and YSLEER. The CDR3 has 15 residues. The J segment lost 4 bases and the V segment lost 1 base, leaving 4 bases of the junction unmatched.